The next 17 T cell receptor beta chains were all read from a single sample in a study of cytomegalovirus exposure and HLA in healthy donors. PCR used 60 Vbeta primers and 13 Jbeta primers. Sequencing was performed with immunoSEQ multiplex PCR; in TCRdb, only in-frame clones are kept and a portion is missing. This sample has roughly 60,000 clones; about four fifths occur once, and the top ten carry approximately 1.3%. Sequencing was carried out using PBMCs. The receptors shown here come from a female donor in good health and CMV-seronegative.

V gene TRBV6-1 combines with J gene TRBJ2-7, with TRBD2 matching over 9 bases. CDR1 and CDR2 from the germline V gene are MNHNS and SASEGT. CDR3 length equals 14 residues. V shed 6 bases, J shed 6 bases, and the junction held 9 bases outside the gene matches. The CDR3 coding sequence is TGTGCCAGCAGGACGCCGGGACTAGCTCTCGAGCAGTACTTC. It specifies CASRTPGLALEQYF.

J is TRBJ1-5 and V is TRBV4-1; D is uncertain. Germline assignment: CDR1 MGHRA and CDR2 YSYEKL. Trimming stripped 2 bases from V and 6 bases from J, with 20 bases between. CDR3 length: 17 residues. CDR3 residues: CASSQNSWPLGGQPQHF. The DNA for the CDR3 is TGCGCCAGCAGCCAAAATTCCTGGCCCCTCGGAGGTCAGCCCCAGCATTTT.

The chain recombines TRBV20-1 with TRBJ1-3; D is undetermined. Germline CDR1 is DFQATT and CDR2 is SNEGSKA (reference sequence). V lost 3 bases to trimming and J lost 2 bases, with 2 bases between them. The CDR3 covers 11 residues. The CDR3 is CSASTGNTIYF. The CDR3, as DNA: TGCAGTGCTAGTACTGGAAACACCATATATTTT.

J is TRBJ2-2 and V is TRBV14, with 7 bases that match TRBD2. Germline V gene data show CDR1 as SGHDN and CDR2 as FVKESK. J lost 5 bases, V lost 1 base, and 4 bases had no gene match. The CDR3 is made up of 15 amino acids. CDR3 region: CASSQVTGGTGELFF. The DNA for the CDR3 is TGTGCCAGCAGCCAAGTTACGGGGGGTACCGGGGAGCTGTTTTTT.

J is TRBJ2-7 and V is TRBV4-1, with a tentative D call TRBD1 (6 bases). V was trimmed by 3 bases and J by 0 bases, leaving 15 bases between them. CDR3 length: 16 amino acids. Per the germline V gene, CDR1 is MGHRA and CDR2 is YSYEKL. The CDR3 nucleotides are TGCGCCAGCAGCCAGGATCCCCCAGGGGACTCCTACGAGCAGTACTTC. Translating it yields CASSQDPPGDSYEQYF.

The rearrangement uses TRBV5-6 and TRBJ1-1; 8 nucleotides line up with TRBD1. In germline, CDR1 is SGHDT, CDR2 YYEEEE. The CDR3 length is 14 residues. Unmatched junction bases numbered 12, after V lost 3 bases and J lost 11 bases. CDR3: CASSWDRLPWGAFF. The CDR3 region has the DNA TGTGCCAGCAGCTGGGACAGGTTACCCTGGGGGGCTTTCTTT.

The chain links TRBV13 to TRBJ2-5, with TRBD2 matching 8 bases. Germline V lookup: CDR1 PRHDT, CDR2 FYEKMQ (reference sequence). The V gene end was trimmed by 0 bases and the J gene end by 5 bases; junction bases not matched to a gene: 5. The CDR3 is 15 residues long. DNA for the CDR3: TGTGCCAGCAGCTTAGGAGTAGCGGGGAGGGAGACCCAGTACTTC. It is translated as CASSLGVAGRETQYF.

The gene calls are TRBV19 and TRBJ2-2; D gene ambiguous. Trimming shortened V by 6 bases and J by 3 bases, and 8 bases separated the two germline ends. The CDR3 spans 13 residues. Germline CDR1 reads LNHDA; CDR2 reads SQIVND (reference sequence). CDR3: CASSQFDTGELFF. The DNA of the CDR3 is TGTGCCAGTAGCCAATTTGACACCGGGGAGCTGTTTTTT.

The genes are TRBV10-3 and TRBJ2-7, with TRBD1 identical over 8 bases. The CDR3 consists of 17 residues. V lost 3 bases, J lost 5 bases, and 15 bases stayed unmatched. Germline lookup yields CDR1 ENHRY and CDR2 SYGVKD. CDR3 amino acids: CAISEGKIPGQVHEQYF. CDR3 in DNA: TGTGCCATCAGTGAAGGGAAGATACCGGGACAGGTCCACGAGCAGTACTTC.

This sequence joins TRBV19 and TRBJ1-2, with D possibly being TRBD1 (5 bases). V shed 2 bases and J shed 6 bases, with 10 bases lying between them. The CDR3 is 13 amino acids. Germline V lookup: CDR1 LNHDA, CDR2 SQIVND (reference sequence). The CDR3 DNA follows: TGTGCCAGTAGTATATCAGGGTCGGATGGCTACACCTTC. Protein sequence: CASSISGSDGYTF.

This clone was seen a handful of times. The CDR3 sequence: CASSWGQGDQPQHF. CDR3 nucleotide sequence: TGTGCCAGCAGCTGGGGACAAGGAGATCAGCCCCAGCATTTT. The chain links TRBV7-9 to TRBJ1-5, with TRBD1 as a possible D gene (6 bases). The CDR3 covers 14 residues. CDR1 SEHNR and CDR2 FQNEAQ come from the germline V gene (reference sequence). The V and J ends lost 4 bases and 5 bases respectively, with 12 bases between them.

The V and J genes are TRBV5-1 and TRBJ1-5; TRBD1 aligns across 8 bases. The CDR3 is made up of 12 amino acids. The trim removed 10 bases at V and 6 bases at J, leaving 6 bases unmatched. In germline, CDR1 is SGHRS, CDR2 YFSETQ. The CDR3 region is CAGGQGSQPQHF. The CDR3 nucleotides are TGCGCCGGAGGACAGGGAAGTCAGCCCCAGCATTTT.

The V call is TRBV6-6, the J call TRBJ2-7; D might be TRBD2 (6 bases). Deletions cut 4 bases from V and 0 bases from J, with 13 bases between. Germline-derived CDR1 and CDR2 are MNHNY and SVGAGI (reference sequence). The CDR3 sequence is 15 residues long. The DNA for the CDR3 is TGTGCCAGCAGTTCTGGGACTTTCCCCTCCTACGAGCAGTACTTC. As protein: CASSSGTFPSYEQYF.

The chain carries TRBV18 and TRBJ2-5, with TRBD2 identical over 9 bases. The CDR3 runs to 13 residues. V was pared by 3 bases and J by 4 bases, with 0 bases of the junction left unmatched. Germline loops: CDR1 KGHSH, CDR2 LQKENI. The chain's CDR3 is CASSPTSGETQYF. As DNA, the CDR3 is TGTGCCAGCTCACCGACTAGCGGAGAGACCCAGTACTTC. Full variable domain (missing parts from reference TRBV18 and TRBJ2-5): NAGVMQNPRHLVRRRGQEARLRCSPMKGHSHVYWYRQLPEEGLKFMVYLQKENIIDESGMPKERFSAEFPKEGPSILRIQQVVRGDSAAYFCASSPTSGETQYFGPGTRLLVL.

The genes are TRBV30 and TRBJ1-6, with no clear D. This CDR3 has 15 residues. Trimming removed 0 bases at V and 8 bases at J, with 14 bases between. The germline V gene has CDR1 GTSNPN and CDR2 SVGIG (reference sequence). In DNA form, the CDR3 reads TGTGCCTGGAGTGTACGCGGAAGGGAGCATTCACCCCTCCACTTT. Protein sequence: CAWSVRGREHSPLHF.

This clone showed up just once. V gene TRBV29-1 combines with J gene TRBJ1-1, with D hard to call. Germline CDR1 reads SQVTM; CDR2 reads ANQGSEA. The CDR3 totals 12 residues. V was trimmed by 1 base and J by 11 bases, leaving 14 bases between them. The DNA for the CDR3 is TGCAGCGTTGAAGCCGGTCGACAAAGGGCTTTCTTT. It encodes CSVEAGRQRAFF.

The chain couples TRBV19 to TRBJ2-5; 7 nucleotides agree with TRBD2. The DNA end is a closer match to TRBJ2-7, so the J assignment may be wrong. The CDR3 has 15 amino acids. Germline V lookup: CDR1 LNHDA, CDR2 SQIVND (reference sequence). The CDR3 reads CASSMGAGSSYEQYF. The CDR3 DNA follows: TGTGCCAGTAGTATGGGAGCGGGGAGCTCCTACGAGCAGTACTTC.